Listed here are 4 T cell receptor beta chains from one sample, sequenced in a study of Ad26.COV2.S vaccination and SARS-CoV-2 variants. Measured with immunoSEQ multiplex PCR; TCRdb has only the in-frame clones, and not every one. The sample consists of fewer than 400,000 clones, roughly 90% of them appearing once. Treatment specified: around 19 received Ad26.COV2.S at low or high dose, single or two shots; about five received placebo; per-sample allocation not given. At day 63 after the first vaccine or placebo injection, samples were drawn. The sample consisted of peripheral blood, taken in a trial of Ad26.COV2.S vaccine versus placebo. These receptors were taken from a person between 18 and 59 years old who received the Ad26.COV2.S COVID-19 vaccine or a placebo.

This chain links TRBV24-1 with TRBJ2-2, with D perhaps matching TRBD2 (5 bases). Per germline, CDR1 KGHDR and CDR2 SFDVKD. Trimming shortened V by 2 bases and J by 6 bases, and 18 bases separated the two germline ends. The CDR3 spans 17 residues. The CDR3 is CATSDSQDWSHPGELFF. The DNA for the CDR3 is TGTGCCACCAGTGATTCTCAGGACTGGAGCCACCCCGGGGAGCTGTTTTTT.

This clone was found once. The gene calls are TRBV12-5 and TRBJ1-6; no clear D. CDR3 length: 18 residues. The V end lost 0 bases, the J end lost 0 bases, and 12 bases lay between the germline ends. Germline values: CDR1 LGHNT, CDR2 FRNRAP. CDR3 DNA: TGTGCTAGTGGTTTGGTACTGGGCATAAGCTCCTATAATTCACCCCTCCACTTT. Translated, it gives CASGLVLGISSYNSPLHF.

The chain is built from TRBV5-5 and TRBJ2-3; 11 nucleotides match TRBD2. Germline V gives CDR1 SGHKS, CDR2 YYEKEE (reference sequence). The CDR3 loop spans 15 amino acids. V lost 5 bases, J lost 3 bases, and 5 bases stayed unmatched. The chain's CDR3 is CASRPLAGVTDTQYF. The CDR3, as DNA: TGTGCCAGCAGGCCACTAGCGGGAGTTACAGATACGCAGTATTTT.

The rearrangement joins TRBV28 to TRBJ1-5; 7 bases line up with TRBD1. CDR1 is MDHEN and CDR2 is SYDVKM in the germline V gene. The ends lost 5 bases at V and 4 bases at J; junction bases unmatched: 11. The CDR3 consists of 16 residues. The CDR3 spells CASSRDFRGENQPQHF. The CDR3 coding sequence is TGTGCCAGCAGTCGAGACTTCAGGGGGGAAAATCAGCCCCAGCATTTT. The full variable domain, completed using reference TRBV28 and TRBJ1-5, is DVKVTQSSRYLVKRTGEKVFLECVQDMDHENMFWYRQDPGLGLRLIYFSYDVKMKEKGDIPEGYSVSREKKERFSLILESASTNQTSMYLCASSRDFRGENQPQHFGDGTRLSIL.